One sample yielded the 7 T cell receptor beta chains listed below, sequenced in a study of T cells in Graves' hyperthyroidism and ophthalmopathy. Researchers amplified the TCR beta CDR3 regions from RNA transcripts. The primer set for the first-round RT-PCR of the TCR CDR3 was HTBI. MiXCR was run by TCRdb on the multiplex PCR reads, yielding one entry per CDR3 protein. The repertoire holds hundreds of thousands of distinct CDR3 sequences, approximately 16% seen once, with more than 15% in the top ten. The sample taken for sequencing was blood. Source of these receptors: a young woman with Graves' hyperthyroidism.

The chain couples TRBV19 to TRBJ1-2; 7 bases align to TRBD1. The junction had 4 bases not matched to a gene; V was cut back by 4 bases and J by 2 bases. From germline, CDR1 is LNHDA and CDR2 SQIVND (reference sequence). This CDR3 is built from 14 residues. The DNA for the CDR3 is TGTGCCAGTAGTAGGGGGACAGCAAACTATGGCTACACCTTC. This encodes CASSRGTANYGYTF. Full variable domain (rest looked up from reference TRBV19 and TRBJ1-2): DGGITQSPKYLFRKEGQNVTLSCEQNLNHDAMYWYRQDPGQGLRLIYYSQIVNDFQKGDIAEGYSVSREKKESFPLTVTSAQKNPTAFYLCASSRGTANYGYTFGSGTRLTVV.

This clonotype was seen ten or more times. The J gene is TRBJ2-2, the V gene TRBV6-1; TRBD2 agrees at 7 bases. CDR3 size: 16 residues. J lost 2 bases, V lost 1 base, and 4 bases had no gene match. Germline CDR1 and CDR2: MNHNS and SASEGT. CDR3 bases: TGTGCCAGCAGTGAAGTAGCGGGTGGTAACACCGGGGAGCTGTTTTTT. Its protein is CASSEVAGGNTGELFF.

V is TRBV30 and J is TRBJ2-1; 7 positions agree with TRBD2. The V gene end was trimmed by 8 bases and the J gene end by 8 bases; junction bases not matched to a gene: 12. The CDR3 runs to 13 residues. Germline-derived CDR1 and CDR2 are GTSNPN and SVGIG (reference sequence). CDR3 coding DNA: TGTGCCCAGAGGGGAACGGGAGGCTATGAGCAGTTCTTC. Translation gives CAQRGTGGYEQFF. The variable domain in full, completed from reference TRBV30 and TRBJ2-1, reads SQTIHQWPATLVQPVGSPLSLECTVEGTSNPNLYWYRQAAGRGLQLLFYSVGIGQISSEVPQNLSASRPQDRQFILSSKKLLLSDSGFYLCAQRGTGGYEQFFGPGTRLTVL.

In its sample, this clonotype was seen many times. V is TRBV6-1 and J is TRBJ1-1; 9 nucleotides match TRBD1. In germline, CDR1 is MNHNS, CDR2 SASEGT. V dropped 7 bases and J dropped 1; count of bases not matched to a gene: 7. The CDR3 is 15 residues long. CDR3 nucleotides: TGTGCCAGCACCGACAGGGGGTTATCGAACACTGAAGCTTTCTTT. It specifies CASTDRGLSNTEAFF.

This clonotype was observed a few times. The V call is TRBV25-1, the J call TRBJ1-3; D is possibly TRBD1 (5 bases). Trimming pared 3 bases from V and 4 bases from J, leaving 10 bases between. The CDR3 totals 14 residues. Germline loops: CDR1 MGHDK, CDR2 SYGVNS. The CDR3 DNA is TGTGCCAGCAGTGATACTCGGACAGGAAACACCATATATTTT. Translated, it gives CASSDTRTGNTIYF.

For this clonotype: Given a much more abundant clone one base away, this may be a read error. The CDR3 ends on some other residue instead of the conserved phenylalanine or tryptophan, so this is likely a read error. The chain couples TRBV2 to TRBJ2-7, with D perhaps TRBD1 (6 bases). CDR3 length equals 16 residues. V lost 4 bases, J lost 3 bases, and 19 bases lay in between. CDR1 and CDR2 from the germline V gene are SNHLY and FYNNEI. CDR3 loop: CASSAIRQVDHYEQYL. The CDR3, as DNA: TGTGCCAGCAGTGCCATCCGACAGGTCGACCACTACGAGCAGTACCTC.

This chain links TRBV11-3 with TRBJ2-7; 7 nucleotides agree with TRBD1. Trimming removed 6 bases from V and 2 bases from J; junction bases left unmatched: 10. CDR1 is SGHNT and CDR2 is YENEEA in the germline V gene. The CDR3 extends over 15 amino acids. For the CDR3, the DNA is TGTGCCAGCAGACCACAGGGGACCGTTCCCTACGAGCAGTACTTC. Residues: CASRPQGTVPYEQYF.